The 9 T cell receptor beta chains listed next were all sequenced from one sample in a study of cytomegalovirus exposure and HLA in healthy donors. Use of 60 Vbeta and 13 Jbeta primers characterized the PCR. TCRdb's table, derived via immunoSEQ multiplex PCR, lists solely in-frame clones and lacks some. The table has 170,000 or so clones, 80% seen once. Sequenced sample: PBMCs. The receptors stem from a woman aged 45-60 years in good health and CMV-seropositive.

As to this clone: Its ends do not fully match the called genes, so a read error is possible. CDR3 residues: CSSSFWGLSGFYEQYF. DNA for the CDR3: TGTTCCAGCAGCTTCTGGGGGCTGTCGGGTTTCTACGAGCAGTACTTC. The chain recombines TRBV7-9 with TRBJ2-7; possibly TRBD1 for D (6 bases). The germline gives CDR1 SEHNR, CDR2 FQNEAQ (reference sequence). The CDR3 runs to 16 residues. The full variable domain, with the rest looked up from reference TRBV7-9 and TRBJ2-7, is DTGVSQNPRHKITKRGQNVTFRCDPISEHNRLYWYRQTLGQGPEFLTYFQNEAQLEKSRLLSDRFSAERPKGSFSTLEIQRTEQGDSAMYLCSSSFWGLSGFYEQYFGPGTRLTVT.

V is TRBV6-5 and J is TRBJ1-2; the D gene is possibly TRBD1 (6 bases). The V and J ends lost 2 bases and 2 bases respectively, with 9 bases between them. There are 14 residues in the CDR3. Germline V gene lookup returns CDR1 MNHEY and CDR2 SVGAGI. The CDR3 reads CASSYGGGNYGYTF. CDR3 nucleotides: TGTGCCAGCAGTTACGGGGGGGGCAACTATGGCTACACCTTC.

This chain links TRBV5-4 with TRBJ2-7; 8 positions agree with TRBD1. V dropped 4 bases and J dropped 3; count of bases not matched to a gene: 6. This CDR3 has 14 residues. CDR1 SGHNT and CDR2 YYREEE come from the germline V gene (reference sequence). For the CDR3, the DNA is TGTGCCAGCAGCCCTCGGGGACAGGTCTACGAGCAGTACTTC. Encoded protein: CASSPRGQVYEQYF.

This clone occurred once. The chain recombines TRBV4-3 with TRBJ1-4; tentatively, D is TRBD1 (6 bases). This CDR3 is built from 19 residues. Deletions cut 0 bases from V and 8 bases from J, with 25 bases between. Germline V gives CDR1 LGHNA, CDR2 YSLEER. Here the CDR3 reads CASSQDFLWFVGAREKLFF. In DNA, the CDR3 is TGCGCCAGCAGCCAAGATTTCTTATGGTTCGTGGGGGCGCGAGAAAAACTGTTTTTT.

The chain couples TRBV6-6 to TRBJ2-7; 7 bases map to TRBD1. Unmatched junction bases numbered 9, after V lost 6 bases and J lost 4 bases. The CDR3 spans 14 residues. Germline V CDR1 and CDR2: MNHNY, SVGAGI (reference sequence). The CDR3 nucleotides read TGTGCCAGCAGACCGACAGGGAGAAATTACGAGCAGTACTTC. This sequence encodes CASRPTGRNYEQYF.

The rearrangement uses TRBV7-8 and TRBJ1-2; 8 bases are a match to TRBD1. In germline, CDR1 is SGHVS, CDR2 FQNEAQ. The CDR3 consists of 15 residues. V lost 3 bases, J lost 4 bases, and 7 bases stayed unmatched. CDR3 nucleotide sequence: TGTGCCAGCAGCTTGGCTACAGGGGGTATCTATGGCTACACCTTC. Its translation is CASSLATGGIYGYTF.

The rearrangement links TRBV28 to TRBJ2-7; D is perhaps TRBD2 (5 bases). The CDR3 sequence is 12 residues long. Trimming left V 5 bases short and J 3 bases short, with 8 bases between. Germline CDR1 and CDR2: MDHEN and SYDVKM. CDR3 coding DNA: TGTGCCAGCAGTCTCGGGATCTACGAGCAGTACTTC. Residues: CASSLGIYEQYF.

This clone was detected once. The chain links TRBV7-3 to TRBJ2-2; TRBD1 is a possible D gene (7 bases). V lost 4 bases and J 7 bases, leaving 13 bases between the germline ends. CDR3 length: 14 amino acids. Per the germline V gene, CDR1 is SGHTA and CDR2 is FQGTGA. The CDR3 nucleotides are TGTGCCAGCAGCTCCAGGGGGGCCAACGGGGAGCTGTTTTTT. Its translation is CASSSRGANGELFF.

This rearrangement joins TRBV7-3 to TRBJ1-1, with D possibly matching TRBD1 (5 bases). The CDR3 length is 14 residues. Germline V CDR1 and CDR2: SGHTA, FQGTGA. The ends were cut back, 8 bases at V and 1 base at J, with 14 bases in the middle. The CDR3 loop reads CASSSGSSNTEAFF. The CDR3 nucleotides read TGTGCCAGCTCCTCAGGGTCCTCGAACACTGAAGCTTTCTTT.